Here is one TCR beta chain with its context. There is no known antigen for this receptor. It has no much larger one-base neighbor in the sample; base qualities were not kept. V is cut by 4 bases and J by 4 bases, and the space between the germline ends is 17 bases. The CDR3 contains 15 residues, cysteine and phenylalanine counted. The DNA shown is the 45-base CDR3, in frame from base 1. Taken from the germline V gene, the CDR1 and CDR2 loops are SGHDT and YYEEEE. The data were taken from a study of control samples from healthy donors and cancer patients (dated by TCRdb to the early 2020s). Library prep was done by the immunoSEQ multiplex PCR assay. This immuneACCESS table, as held by TCRdb, lists in-frame sequences with V and J called but not all clones. Of the missing ones, under half trace to an unresolved V gene in checked studies; the others have no known cause. This sample gives 200,000 to 250,000 clones in total; roughly 94% of them show up just once. The top ten clonotypes cover approximately 1.6% of the sample.

The chain employs TRBV5-6 and TRBJ1-2; the D gene is not confidently resolved. The sequencing sample was made of blood. This sequence was found in a middle-aged man in good health. The CDR3 region: CASSPGLSPLYGYTF. The sequenced DNA is TGTGCCAGCAGCCCTGGGTTGTCCCCACTCTATGGCTACACCTTC.